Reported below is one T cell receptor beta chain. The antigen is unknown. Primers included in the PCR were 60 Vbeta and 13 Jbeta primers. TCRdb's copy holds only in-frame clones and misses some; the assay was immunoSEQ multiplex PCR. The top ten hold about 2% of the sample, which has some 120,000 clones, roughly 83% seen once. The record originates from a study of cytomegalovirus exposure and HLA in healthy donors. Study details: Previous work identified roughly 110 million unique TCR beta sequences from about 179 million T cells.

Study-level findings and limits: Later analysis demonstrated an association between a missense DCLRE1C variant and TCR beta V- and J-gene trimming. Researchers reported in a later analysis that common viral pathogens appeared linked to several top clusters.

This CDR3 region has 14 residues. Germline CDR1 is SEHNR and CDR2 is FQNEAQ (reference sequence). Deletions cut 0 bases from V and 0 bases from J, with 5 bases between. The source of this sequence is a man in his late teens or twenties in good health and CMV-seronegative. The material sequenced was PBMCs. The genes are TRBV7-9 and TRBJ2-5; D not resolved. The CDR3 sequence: CASSLAEYQETQYF. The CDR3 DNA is TGTGCCAGCAGCTTAGCGGAGTACCAAGAGACCCAGTACTTC.